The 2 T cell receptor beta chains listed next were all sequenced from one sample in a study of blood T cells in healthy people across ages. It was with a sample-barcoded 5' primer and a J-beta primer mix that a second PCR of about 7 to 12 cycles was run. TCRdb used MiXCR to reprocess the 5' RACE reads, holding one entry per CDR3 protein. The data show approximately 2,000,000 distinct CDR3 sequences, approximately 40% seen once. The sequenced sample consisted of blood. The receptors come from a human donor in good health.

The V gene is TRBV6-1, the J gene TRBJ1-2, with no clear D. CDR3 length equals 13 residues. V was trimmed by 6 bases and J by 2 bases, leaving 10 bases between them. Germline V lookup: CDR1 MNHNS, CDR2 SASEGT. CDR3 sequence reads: CASRAQVNYGYTF. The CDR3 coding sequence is TGTGCCAGCAGGGCCCAGGTCAACTATGGCTACACCTTC.

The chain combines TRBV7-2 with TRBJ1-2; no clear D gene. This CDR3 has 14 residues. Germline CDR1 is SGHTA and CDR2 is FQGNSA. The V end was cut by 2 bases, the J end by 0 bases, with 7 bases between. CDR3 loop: CASSLRFANYGYTF. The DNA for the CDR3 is TGTGCCAGCAGCTTAAGATTTGCTAACTATGGCTACACCTTC.